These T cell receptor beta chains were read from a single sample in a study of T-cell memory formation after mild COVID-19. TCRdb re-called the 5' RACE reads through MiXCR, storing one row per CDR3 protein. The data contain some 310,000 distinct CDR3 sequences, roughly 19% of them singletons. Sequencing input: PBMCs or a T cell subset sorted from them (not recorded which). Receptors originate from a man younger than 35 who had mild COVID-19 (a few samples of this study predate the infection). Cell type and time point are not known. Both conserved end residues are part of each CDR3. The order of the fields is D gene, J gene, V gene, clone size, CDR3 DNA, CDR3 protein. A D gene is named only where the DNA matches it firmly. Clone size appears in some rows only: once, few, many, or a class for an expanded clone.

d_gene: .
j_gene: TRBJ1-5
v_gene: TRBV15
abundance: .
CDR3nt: TGTGCCACCAGCAGAGGGAGGCAGGAGAGCAATCAGCCCCAGCATTTT
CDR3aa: CATSRGRQESNQPQHF

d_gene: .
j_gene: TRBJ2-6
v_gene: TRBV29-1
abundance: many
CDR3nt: TGCAGCGTTGAGGAGATCTCTGGGGCCAACGTCCTGACTTTC
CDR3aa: CSVEEISGANVLTF

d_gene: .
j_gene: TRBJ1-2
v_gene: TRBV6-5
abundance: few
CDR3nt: TGTGCCAGCAGTTACGGGACCGGTGGCTACACCTTC
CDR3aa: CASSYGTGGYTF

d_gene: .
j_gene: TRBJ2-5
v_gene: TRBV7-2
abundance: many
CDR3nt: TGTGCCAGCAGCCGAGAGACGTACCAAGAGACCCAGTACTTC
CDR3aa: CASSRETYQETQYF

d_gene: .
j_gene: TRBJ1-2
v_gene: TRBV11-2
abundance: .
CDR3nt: TGTGCCAGCAGCTTCGACGGGCCCTATGGCTACACCTTC
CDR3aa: CASSFDGPYGYTF

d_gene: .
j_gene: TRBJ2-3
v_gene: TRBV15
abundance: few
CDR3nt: TGTGCCACCAGCCTTTCAAGGACGCAGTATTTT
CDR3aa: CATSLSRTQYF

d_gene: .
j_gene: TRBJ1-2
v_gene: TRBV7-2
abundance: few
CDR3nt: TGTGCCAGCAGCTTAGGAAGTCAGACGGGCTACACCTTC
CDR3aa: CASSLGSQTGYTF

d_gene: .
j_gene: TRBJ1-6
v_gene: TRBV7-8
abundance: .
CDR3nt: TGTGCCAGCAGCCCCTCGGCCGTGTGGAATTCACCCCTCCACTTT
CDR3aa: CASSPSAVWNSPLHF

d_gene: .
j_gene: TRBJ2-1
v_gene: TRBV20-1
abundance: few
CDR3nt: TGCAGTGCTACCCCGGGGGAGGCCTACAATGAGCAGTTCTTC
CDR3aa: CSATPGEAYNEQFF

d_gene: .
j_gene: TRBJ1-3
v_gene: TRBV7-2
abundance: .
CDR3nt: TGTGCCAGTCGTTTGGGGCAGACTCTCTCTGGAAACACCATATATTTT
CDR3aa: CASRLGQTLSGNTIYF

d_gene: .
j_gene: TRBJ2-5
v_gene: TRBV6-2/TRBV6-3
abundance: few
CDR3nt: TGTGCCAGCAGTCGGGAGCCGGAAGAGACCCAGTACTTC
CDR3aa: CASSREPEETQYF

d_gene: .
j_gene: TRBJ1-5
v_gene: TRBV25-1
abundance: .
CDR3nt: TGTGCCAGCAGTGAATATACAGCGAATCAGCCCCAGCATTTT
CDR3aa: CASSEYTANQPQHF

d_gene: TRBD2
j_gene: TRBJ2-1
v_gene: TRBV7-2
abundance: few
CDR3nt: TGTGCCAGCAGCTACCCCTCGCGGGGGGGTATCAATGAGCAGTTCTTC
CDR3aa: CASSYPSRGGINEQFF

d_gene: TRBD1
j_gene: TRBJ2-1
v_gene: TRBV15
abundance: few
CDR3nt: TGTGCCACCAGCGGACAGGGGGCTCCAATTGGGCAGTTCTTC
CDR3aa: CATSGQGAPIGQFF

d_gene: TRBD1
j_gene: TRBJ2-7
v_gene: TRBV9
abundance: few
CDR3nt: TGTGCCAGCAGCAAAGGACAGGGGAACTACGAGCAGTACTTC
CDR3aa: CASSKGQGNYEQYF

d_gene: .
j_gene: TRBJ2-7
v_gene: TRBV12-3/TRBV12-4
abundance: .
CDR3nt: TGTGCCAGCAGTTTTTTCGGGACGGGGAACTACGAGCAGTACTTC
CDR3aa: CASSFFGTGNYEQYF

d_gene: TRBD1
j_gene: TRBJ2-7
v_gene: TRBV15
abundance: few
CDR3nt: TGTGCCACCAGCAGTCGGGACAGCTCCTACGAGCAGTACTTC
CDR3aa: CATSSRDSSYEQYF

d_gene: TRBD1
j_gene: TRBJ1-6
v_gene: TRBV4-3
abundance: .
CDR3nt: TGCGCCAGCAGCCACGGTGGCCAGGGGGATTCACCCCTCCACTTT
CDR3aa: CASSHGGQGDSPLHF

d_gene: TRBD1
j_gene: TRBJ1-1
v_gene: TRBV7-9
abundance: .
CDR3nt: TGTGCCAGCAGCCAAACGGGACAGGGATCTGAAGCTTTCTTT
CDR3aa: CASSQTGQGSEAFF

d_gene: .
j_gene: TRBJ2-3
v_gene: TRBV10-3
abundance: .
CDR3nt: TGTGCCATCAAGAGTGGAAACACAGATACGCAGTATTTT
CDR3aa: CAIKSGNTDTQYF

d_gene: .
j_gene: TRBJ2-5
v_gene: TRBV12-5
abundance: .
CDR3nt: TGTGCTAGTGGTTTGTACCGAGGTGGAGGAGAGACCCAGTACTTC
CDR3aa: CASGLYRGGGETQYF

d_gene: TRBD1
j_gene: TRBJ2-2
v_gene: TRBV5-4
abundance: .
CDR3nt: TGTGCCAGCAGCTGGGACAGGGGGAACACCGGGGAGCTGTTTTTT
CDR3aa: CASSWDRGNTGELFF

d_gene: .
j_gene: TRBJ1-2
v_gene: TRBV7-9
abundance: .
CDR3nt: TGTGCCAGCAGCTTTGGGACTGGTGGCTACACCTTC
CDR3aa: CASSFGTGGYTF

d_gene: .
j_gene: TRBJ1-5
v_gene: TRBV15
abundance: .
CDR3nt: TGTGCCACCAGCAGAGTCCCTTTCCAAAGCAATCAGCCCCAGCATTTT
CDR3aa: CATSRVPFQSNQPQHF

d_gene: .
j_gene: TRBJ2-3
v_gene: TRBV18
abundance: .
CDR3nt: TGTGCCAGCTCACAGGACGGCACAGATACGCAGTATTTT
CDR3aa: CASSQDGTDTQYF

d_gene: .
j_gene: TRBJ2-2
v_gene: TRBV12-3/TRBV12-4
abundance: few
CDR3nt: TGTGCCAGCAGTACAGGGTCCACCGGGGAGCTGTTTTTT
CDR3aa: CASSTGSTGELFF

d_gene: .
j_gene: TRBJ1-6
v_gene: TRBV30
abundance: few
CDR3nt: TGTGCCTGGGGCTGGCGGGCCGGCAATTCACCCCTCCACTTT
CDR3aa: CAWGWRAGNSPLHF

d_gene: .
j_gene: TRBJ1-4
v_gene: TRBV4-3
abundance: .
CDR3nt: TGCGCCAGCAGCCCGGGACGGTGGGGAGCTAATGAAAAACTGTTTTTT
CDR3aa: CASSPGRWGANEKLFF

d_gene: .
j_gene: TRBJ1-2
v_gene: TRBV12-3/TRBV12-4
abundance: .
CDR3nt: TGTGCCAGCACTCCGCGGGGGGGTTACCCGATTCGATATGGCTACACCTTC
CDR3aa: CASTPRGGYPIRYGYTF

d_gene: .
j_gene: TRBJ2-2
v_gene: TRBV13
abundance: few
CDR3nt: TGTGCCAGCAGCTGGCGAGGGGCGGGCACCGGGGAGCTGTTTTTT
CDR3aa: CASSWRGAGTGELFF

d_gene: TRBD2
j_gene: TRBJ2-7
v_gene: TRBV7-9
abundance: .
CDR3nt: TGTGCCAGCAGCTTCAGCAGCGGGGGATCCTACGAGCAGTACTTC
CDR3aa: CASSFSSGGSYEQYF

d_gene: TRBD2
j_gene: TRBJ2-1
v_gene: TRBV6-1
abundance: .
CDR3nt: TGTGCCAGCAGAGGACTAGCGGGGGGGAGCTCCTACAATGAGCAGTTCTTC
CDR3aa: CASRGLAGGSSYNEQFF

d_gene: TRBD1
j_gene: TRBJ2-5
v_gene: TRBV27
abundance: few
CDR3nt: TGTGCCACCAGCCCCGGGACAGGGAAAGAGACCCAGTACTTC
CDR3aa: CATSPGTGKETQYF

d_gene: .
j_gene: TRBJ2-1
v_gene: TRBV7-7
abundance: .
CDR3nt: TGTGCCAGCAGCTTAGGTACGCGGGACGCCTACAATGAGCAGTTCTTC
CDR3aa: CASSLGTRDAYNEQFF

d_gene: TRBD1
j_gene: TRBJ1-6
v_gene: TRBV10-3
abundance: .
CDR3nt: TGTGCCACCACACTCGAACAGGGGAGGTCACCCCTCCACTTT
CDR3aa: CATTLEQGRSPLHF

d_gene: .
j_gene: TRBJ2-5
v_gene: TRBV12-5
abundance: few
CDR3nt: TGTGCTAGTGGTTTGGTAGCTGCCAGGGGATCGGAGACCCAGTACTTC
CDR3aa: CASGLVAARGSETQYF

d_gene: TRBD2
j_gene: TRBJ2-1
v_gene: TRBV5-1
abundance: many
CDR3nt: TGCGCCAGCAGGGACGGGACTAGCGGCCTCAATGAGCAGTTCTTC
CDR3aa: CASRDGTSGLNEQFF